This TCR beta chain is from a study of T cells in Graves' hyperthyroidism and ophthalmopathy. What was amplified from RNA transcripts were TCR beta CDR3 regions. HTBI primers were employed in a first-round RT-PCR of the TCR CDR3. From the multiplex PCR reads, TCRdb called clonotypes with MiXCR, one entry per CDR3 protein. The sample lists over 200,000 distinct CDR3 sequences, around 18% occurring once. Comment on this clonotype: Its cognate antigen is unknown.

The study's findings and limits: Stable hyperthyroidism was separated from ophthalmopathy by a model based on 13 V-J features. Ophthalmopathy, as predicted by the model, came a median 6.5 months after the prediction.

Uncontrolled infection, other autoimmune disease, pregnancy or lactation disqualified patients from enrolment. The CDR3 totals 15 residues. Germline assignment: CDR1 DFQATT and CDR2 SNEGSKA (reference sequence). V shed 1 base and J 3 bases; nucleotides not matched to a gene: 4. The chain joins TRBV20-1 to TRBJ2-3; 10 nucleotides line up with TRBD2. The sample comprised blood. The source of this sequence is a man aged 35-49 years with Graves' hyperthyroidism. The CDR3 loop is CSARAEREGTDTQYF. The CDR3 coding sequence is TGCAGTGCTAGAGCCGAGCGGGAGGGGACAGATACGCAGTATTTT.